This passage covers 21 T cell receptor beta chains from one sample sequenced in a study of post-analysis software for immune sequencing data (dated by TCRdb to 2014 to 2015). The study at large found these results: Four to six TRBV segments, including TRBV5-6, TRBV5-1 and TRBV20-1, were significantly more frequent in patients than controls.

For these TCRs, the target antigens are not known. The library was prepared using PCR. Instrument used: Illumina HiSeq 2500. To reduce PCR and sequencing biases, unique molecular identifiers were incorporated into the TCR beta cDNA libraries. Starting from the raw public reads, TCRdb applied fastp trimming at Q25, assembled clones with MiXCR and retained in-frame beta chains. Identical CDR3 proteins give one entry, which carries the most common genes and DNA. Here the sample has a few hundred thousand distinct CDR3 sequences; about 40% occur a single time. The top ten clones comprise around 4.7% of the sample. The specimen sequenced was blood. These receptors were obtained from a girl under 18 with multiple sclerosis.

This clonotype was seen only a few times. Given a much more abundant clone one base away, this may be a read error. The chain carries TRBV9 and TRBJ2-5; 7 bases fit TRBD2. Germline CDR1 SGDLS, CDR2 YYNGEE. The CDR3 covers 15 residues. J gave up 7 bases and V 4 bases, and 13 bases lay outside the gene matches. As DNA, the CDR3 is TGTGCCAGCAGCCCGTGGGCTAGCGGAAAAGGGACCCAGTACTTC. It translates to CASSPWASGKGTQYF.

This clonotype was recorded a few times. This may come from a read error, since a much larger clone is one base off. The chain is built from TRBV20-1 and TRBJ2-1; the match to TRBD1 covers 11 bases. This CDR3 is built from 18 residues. Germline CDR1 DFQATT, CDR2 SNEGSKA (reference sequence). CDR3 residues: CSTSTRGTGGFSYNEQFF. The CDR3 coding sequence is TGCAGTACTAGCACGCGAGGGACAGGGGGTTTCTCCTACAATGAGCAGTTCTTC.

This clonotype was seen many times. This sequence joins TRBV14 and TRBJ2-1, with D hard to call. The germline V and J ends were trimmed by 5 bases and 10 bases, with 12 bases remaining between them. The CDR3 spans 12 residues. The germline V gene has CDR1 SGHDN and CDR2 FVKESK. The CDR3 protein is CASSSHPREQFF. CDR3 DNA: TGTGCCAGCAGCTCCCACCCCCGGGAGCAGTTCTTC.

The table lists this clonotype with a few counts. The J gene is TRBJ1-1, the V gene TRBV27; D ambiguous. The CDR3 loop spans 13 amino acids. V was shortened by 3 bases and J by 1 base, with 6 bases between the two germline ends. In germline, CDR1 is MNHEY, CDR2 SMNVEV (reference sequence). The CDR3 coding sequence is TGTGCCAGCAGTTTTGGGGAGAACACTGAAGCTTTCTTT. This sequence encodes CASSFGENTEAFF.

The chain joins TRBV30 to TRBJ1-5; a possible D gene is TRBD1 (5 bases). CDR3 length: 15 residues. Trimming took off 0 bases at V and 1 base at J, with 10 bases between the two ends. Germline loops: CDR1 GTSNPN, CDR2 SVGIG (reference sequence). CDR3 DNA sequence: TGTGCCTGGAGTGTTGAGGGGCGAAGCAATCAGCCCCAGCATTTT. Protein: CAWSVEGRSNQPQHF.

The chain joins TRBV4-2 to TRBJ2-7; perhaps TRBD1 as D (6 bases). CDR3 size: 16 residues. V dropped 3 bases and J dropped 6 bases, with 21 bases sitting between them. Germline V CDR1 and CDR2: LGHNA, YNFKEQ. The CDR3 DNA reads as TGTGCCAGCAGCCATGACCGGGACACGAGTTTGGGCGAGCAGTACTTC. Translated, it gives CASSHDRDTSLGEQYF.

The chain uses TRBV5-1 and TRBJ2-7; maybe TRBD2 (6 bases). The DNA end favors TRBJ2-5, so the J call may be wrong. The CDR3 runs to 16 residues. Germline CDR1 reads SGHRS; CDR2 reads YFSETQ. The CDR3 coding sequence is TGCGCCAGCAGCTTGGTGAGGGCGGGAACGGGAGAGACCCAGTACTTC. It translates to CASSLVRAGTGETQYF.

Ten or more counts support this clonotype. This chain uses TRBV28 with TRBJ1-2, with a weak D call TRBD1 (5 bases). Trimming stripped 7 bases from V and 1 base from J, with 13 bases between. In germline, CDR1 is MDHEN, CDR2 SYDVKM. The CDR3 is 14 residues long. CDR3 bases: TGTGCCAGCAACAATGGGGGAGTTAACTATGGCTACACCTTC. Translated: CASNNGGVNYGYTF.

Worth noting for this clonotype: A much larger clone differs from this one at a single base, so this may be a read error. The V gene is TRBV2, the J gene TRBJ2-7; 10 bases match TRBD2. The CDR3 is 14 amino acids. The germline CDR1 and CDR2 sequences are SNHLY and FYNNEI. V dropped 4 bases and J dropped 12; count of bases not matched to a gene: 12. Here the CDR3 DNA reads TGTGCCAGCAGTGGCCCTAGCGGGAGAGAGACCCGGTACTTC. Its translation is CASSGPSGRETRYF.

This clonotype was observed at least ten times. The chain links TRBV14 to TRBJ2-5; the match to TRBD2 covers 7 bases. This CDR3 comprises 14 residues. After removal of 4 bases from V and 7 bases from J, the junction contained 9 bases not matched to a gene. Germline V CDR1 and CDR2: SGHDN, FVKESK. The CDR3 DNA follows: TGTGCCAGCAGCCCCCGGACTAGATGGGGGACCCAGTACTTC. Its protein is CASSPRTRWGTQYF.

In this sample, this clonotype turned up many times. This rearrangement joins TRBV7-6 to TRBJ2-1; TRBD2 agrees at 9 bases. The CDR3 has 13 amino acids. In germline, CDR1 is SGHVS, CDR2 FNYEAQ. V lost 1 base and J lost 9; bases outside the gene matches: 1. CDR3 in amino acids: CASSLGTSAEQFF. CDR3 nucleotide sequence: TGTGCCAGCAGCTTAGGGACTAGCGCTGAGCAGTTCTTC.

This clonotype was seen ten or more times. The chain has TRBV11-1 and TRBJ2-1; D remains ambiguous. The CDR3 is made up of 13 amino acids. Germline V gene data show CDR1 as SGHAT and CDR2 as FQDESV (reference sequence). Trimming left V 3 bases short and J 8 bases short, with 11 bases between. The DNA of the CDR3 is TGTGCCAGCAGCTTTACACCCACCGATGAGCAGTTCTTC. Its translation is CASSFTPTDEQFF. Filled out from reference TRBV11-1 and TRBJ2-1, the complete variable domain reads EAEVAQSPRYKITEKSQAVAFWCDPISGHATLYWYRQILGQGPELLVQFQDESVVDDSQLPKDRFSAERLKGVDSTLKIQPAELGDSAMYLCASSFTPTDEQFFGPGTRLTVL.

At least ten counts were recorded for this clonotype. The V gene is TRBV25-1, the J gene TRBJ1-2; D gene ambiguous. The germline V gene encodes CDR1 MGHDK and CDR2 SYGVNS. Between the trimmed V and J ends, which lost 1 base and 6 bases, there was a span of 15 bases. The CDR3 extends over 15 amino acids. CDR3 sequence: CASSEWEPGGNGYTF. The CDR3 DNA follows: TGTGCCAGCAGTGAATGGGAGCCAGGCGGAAATGGCTACACCTTC.

The rearrangement joins TRBV24-1 to TRBJ2-1; D not certain. Germline lookup yields CDR1 KGHDR and CDR2 SFDVKD. The length of the CDR3 is 14 residues. V was pared by 7 bases and J by 5 bases, with 14 bases between. The CDR3 coding sequence is TGTGCCACCAGAGGCCCAGGCAGGAACAATGAGCAGTTCTTC. Encoded protein: CATRGPGRNNEQFF.

This clonotype showed up many times. This sequence joins TRBV2 and TRBJ2-6; 11 positions agree with TRBD1. Germline CDR1 is SNHLY and CDR2 is FYNNEI. V shed 7 bases and J 0 bases; nucleotides not matched to a gene: 2. The CDR3 loop spans 16 amino acids. The CDR3 protein is CASKGQGGSGANVLTF. CDR3 coding DNA: TGTGCCAGCAAGGGACAGGGGGGCTCTGGGGCCAACGTCCTGACTTTC.

This clonotype turned up a few times. A much larger clone sits a single nucleotide away, making a read error possible. CDR3 loop: CASSLRDWSNEQYF. CDR3 DNA sequence: TGTGCCAGCAGCCTCCGGGACTGGAGCAATGAGCAGTACTTC. The V and J genes are TRBV9 and TRBJ2-7, with D possibly matching TRBD2 (6 bases). This CDR3 spans 14 amino acids. The V end lost 4 bases, the J end lost 7 bases, and 18 bases lay between the germline ends. Germline V lookup: CDR1 SGDLS, CDR2 YYNGEE.

There are many counts of this clonotype. The J gene is TRBJ1-1, the V gene TRBV7-9; 12 positions match TRBD1. Trimming removed 4 bases from V and 6 bases from J; junction bases left unmatched: 12. The V gene's germline CDR1 is SEHNR and CDR2 FQNEAQ (reference sequence). This CDR3 has 17 residues. The CDR3 region has the DNA TGTGCCAGCAGCTCCGGGACAGGGGGCCCCACGGGGCCTGAAGCTTTCTTT. Translating gives CASSSGTGGPTGPEAFF.

This clonotype showed up many times. The chain joins TRBV20-1 to TRBJ2-4; 10 nucleotides match TRBD2. The trim removed 0 bases at V and 9 bases at J, leaving 5 bases unmatched. Germline-derived CDR1 and CDR2 are DFQATT and SNEGSKA (reference sequence). CDR3 length: 14 amino acids. DNA for the CDR3: TGCAGTGCTAGAGATGGAGCGGGAGGGGTCATTCAGTACTTC. Protein: CSARDGAGGVIQYF.

About this clonotype: This may come from a read error, since a much larger clone is one base off. The V gene is TRBV3-1, the J gene TRBJ2-1; no clear D. The CDR3 consists of 13 residues. Germline CDR1 and CDR2: LGHDT and YNNKEL (reference sequence). In DNA, the CDR3 is TGTGCCGGCAGCCAAACACGGCCCGGTGAGCAGTTCTTC. This gives the protein CAGSQTRPGEQFF.

For the CDR3, the DNA is TGTGCCAGCAGCGTAGATCGGGGTGGGTCCTACAATGAGCAGTTCTTC. Translation gives CASSVDRGGSYNEQFF. The chain combines TRBV9 with TRBJ2-1; D may be TRBD2 (5 bases). Trimming left V 0 bases short and J 1 base short, with 11 bases between. The CDR3 extends over 16 amino acids. In germline, CDR1 is SGDLS, CDR2 YYNGEE.

This clonotype showed up many times. This chain joins TRBV27 and TRBJ1-2; D is uncertain. Looked up from germline, CDR1 is MNHEY and CDR2 is SMNVEV (reference sequence). Trimming shortened V by 3 bases and J by 5 bases, and 10 bases separated the two germline ends. The CDR3 sequence is 13 residues long. This CDR3 is CASSFGQLYGYTF. CDR3 sequence (DNA): TGTGCCAGCAGTTTTGGGCAGCTTTATGGCTACACCTTC.